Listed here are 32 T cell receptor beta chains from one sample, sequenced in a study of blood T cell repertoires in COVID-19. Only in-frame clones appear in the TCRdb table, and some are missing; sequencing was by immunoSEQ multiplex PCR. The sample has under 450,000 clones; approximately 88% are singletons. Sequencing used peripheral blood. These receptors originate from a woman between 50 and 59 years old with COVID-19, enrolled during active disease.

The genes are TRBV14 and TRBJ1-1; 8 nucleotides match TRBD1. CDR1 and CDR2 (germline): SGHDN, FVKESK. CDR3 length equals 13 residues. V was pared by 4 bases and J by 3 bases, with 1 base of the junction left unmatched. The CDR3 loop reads CASSRQGYTEAFF. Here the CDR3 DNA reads TGTGCCAGCAGCCGACAGGGGTACACTGAAGCTTTCTTT.

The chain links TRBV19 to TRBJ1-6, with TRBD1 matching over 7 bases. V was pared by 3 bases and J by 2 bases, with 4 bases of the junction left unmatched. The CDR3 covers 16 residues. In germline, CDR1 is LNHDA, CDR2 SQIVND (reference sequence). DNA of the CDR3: TGTGCCAGTAGTATCCTACAGGGGACCTATAATTCACCCCTCCACTTT. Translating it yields CASSILQGTYNSPLHF.

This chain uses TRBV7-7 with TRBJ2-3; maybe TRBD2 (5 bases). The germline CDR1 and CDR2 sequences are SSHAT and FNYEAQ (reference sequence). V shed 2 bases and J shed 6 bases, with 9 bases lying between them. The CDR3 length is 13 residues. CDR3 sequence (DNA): TGTGCCAGCAGCTTAAGTAGAGGGGATACGCAGTATTTT. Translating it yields CASSLSRGDTQYF.

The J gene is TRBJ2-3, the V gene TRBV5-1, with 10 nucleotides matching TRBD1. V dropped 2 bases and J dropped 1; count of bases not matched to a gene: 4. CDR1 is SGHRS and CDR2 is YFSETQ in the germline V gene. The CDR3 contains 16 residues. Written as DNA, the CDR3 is TGCGCCAGCAGCTTCGTAGACAGGGGGCGCACAGATACGCAGTATTTT. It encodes CASSFVDRGRTDTQYF.

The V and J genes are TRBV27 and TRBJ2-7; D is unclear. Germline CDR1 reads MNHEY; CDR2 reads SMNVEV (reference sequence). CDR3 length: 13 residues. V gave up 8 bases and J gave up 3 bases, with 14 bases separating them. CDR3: CASGSDPGYEQYF. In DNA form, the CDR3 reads TGTGCCAGCGGCAGCGACCCCGGCTACGAGCAGTACTTC.

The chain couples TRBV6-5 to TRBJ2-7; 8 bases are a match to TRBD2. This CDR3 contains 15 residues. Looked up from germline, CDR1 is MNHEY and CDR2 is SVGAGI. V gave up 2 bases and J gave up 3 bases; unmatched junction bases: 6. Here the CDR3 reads CASSYRGGGGYEQYF. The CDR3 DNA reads TGTGCCAGCAGTTACCGGGGGGGAGGGGGCTACGAGCAGTACTTC.

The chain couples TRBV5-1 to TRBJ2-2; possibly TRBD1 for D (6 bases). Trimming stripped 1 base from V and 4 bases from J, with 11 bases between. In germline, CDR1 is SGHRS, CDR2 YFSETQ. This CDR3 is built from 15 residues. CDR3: CASSLSGTLTGELFF. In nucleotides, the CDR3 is TGCGCCAGCAGCTTGTCCGGGACACTCACCGGGGAGCTGTTTTTT.

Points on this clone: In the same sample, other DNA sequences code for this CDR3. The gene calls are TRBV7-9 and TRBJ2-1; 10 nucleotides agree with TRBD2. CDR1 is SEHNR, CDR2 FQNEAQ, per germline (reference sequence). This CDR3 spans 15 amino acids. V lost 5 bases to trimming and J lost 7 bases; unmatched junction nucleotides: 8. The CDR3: CASSHRTSGRNEQFF. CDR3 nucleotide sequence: TGTGCCAGCAGCCATCGGACTAGCGGCAGAAATGAGCAGTTCTTC.

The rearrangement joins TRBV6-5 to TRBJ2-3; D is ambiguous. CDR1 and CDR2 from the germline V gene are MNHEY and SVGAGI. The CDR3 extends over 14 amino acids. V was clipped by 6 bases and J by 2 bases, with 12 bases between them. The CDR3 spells CASSSFGYTDTQYF. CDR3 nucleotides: TGTGCCAGCAGCTCCTTCGGGTACACAGATACGCAGTATTTT.

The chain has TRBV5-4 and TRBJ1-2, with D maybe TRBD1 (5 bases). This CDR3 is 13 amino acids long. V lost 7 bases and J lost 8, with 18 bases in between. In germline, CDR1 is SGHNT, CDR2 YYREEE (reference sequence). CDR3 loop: CASRGGGGVGYTF. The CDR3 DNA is TGTGCCAGCCGCGGCGGGGGAGGGGTAGGCTACACCTTC.

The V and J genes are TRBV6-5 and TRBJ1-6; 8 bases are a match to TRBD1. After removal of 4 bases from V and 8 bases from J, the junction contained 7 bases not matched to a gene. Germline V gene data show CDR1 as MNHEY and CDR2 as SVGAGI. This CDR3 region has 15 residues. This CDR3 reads CASSSSQGADSPLHF. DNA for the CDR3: TGTGCCAGCAGTTCATCTCAGGGGGCTGATTCACCCCTCCACTTT.

The CDR3 region is CASSNPMRSSYNEQFF. The CDR3 DNA reads as TGTGCCAGCAGTAACCCCATGCGGAGCTCCTACAATGAGCAGTTCTTC. The chain recombines TRBV2 with TRBJ2-1; no firm D call. Germline CDR1 is SNHLY and CDR2 is FYNNEI. The CDR3 runs to 16 residues. V was shortened by 5 bases and J by 0 bases, with 14 bases between the two germline ends.

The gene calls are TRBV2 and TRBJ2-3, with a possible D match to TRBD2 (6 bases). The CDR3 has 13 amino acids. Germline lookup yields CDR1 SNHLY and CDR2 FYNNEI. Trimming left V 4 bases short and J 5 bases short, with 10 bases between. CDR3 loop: CASSAGLRDTQYF. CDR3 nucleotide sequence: TGTGCCAGCAGTGCGGGACTTCGAGATACGCAGTATTTT.

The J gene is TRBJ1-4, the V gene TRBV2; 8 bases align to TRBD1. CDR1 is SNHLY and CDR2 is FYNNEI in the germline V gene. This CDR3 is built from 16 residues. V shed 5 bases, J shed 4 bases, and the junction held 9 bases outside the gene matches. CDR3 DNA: TGTGCCAGCAGTCCCACAGGGGGGGCGGGTAATGAAAAACTGTTTTTT. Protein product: CASSPTGGAGNEKLFF. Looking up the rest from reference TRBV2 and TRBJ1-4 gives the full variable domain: EPEVTQTPSHQVTQMGQEVILRCVPISNHLYFYWYRQILGQKVEFLVSFYNNEISEKSEIFDDQFSVERPDGSNFTLKIRSTKLEDSAMYFCASSPTGGAGNEKLFFGSGTQLSVL.

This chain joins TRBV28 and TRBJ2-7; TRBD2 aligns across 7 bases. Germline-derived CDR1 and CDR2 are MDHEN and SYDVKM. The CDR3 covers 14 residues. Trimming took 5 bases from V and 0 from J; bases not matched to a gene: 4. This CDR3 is CASSVGGGSYEQYF. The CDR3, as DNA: TGTGCCAGCAGTGTGGGGGGGGGCTCCTACGAGCAGTACTTC. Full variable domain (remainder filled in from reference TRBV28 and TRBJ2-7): DVKVTQSSRYLVKRTGEKVFLECVQDMDHENMFWYRQDPGLGLRLIYFSYDVKMKEKGDIPEGYSVSREKKERFSLILESASTNQTSMYLCASSVGGGSYEQYFGPGTRLTVT.

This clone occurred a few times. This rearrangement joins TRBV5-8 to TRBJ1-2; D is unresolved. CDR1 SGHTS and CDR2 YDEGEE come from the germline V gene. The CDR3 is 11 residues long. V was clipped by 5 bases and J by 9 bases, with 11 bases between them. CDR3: CASSLSPSYTF. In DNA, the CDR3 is TGTGCCAGCAGTCTAAGCCCCAGCTACACCTTC. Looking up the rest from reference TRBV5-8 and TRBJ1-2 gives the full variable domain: EAGVTQSPTHLIKTRGQQATLRCSPISGHTSVYWYQQALGLGLQFLLWYDEGEERNRGNFPPRFSGRQFPNYSSELNVNALELEDSALYLCASSLSPSYTFGSGTRLTVV.

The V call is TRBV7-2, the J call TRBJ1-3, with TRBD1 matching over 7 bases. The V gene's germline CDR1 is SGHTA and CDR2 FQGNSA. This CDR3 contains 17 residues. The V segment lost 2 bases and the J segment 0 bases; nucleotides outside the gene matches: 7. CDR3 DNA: TGTGCCAGCAGCTTATTGGCAGGGGGTAACTCTGGAAACACCATATATTTT. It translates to CASSLLAGGNSGNTIYF.

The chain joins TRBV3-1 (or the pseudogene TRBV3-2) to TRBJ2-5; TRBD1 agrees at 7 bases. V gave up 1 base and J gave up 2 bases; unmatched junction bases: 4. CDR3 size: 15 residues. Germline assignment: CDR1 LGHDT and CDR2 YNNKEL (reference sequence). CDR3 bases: TGTGCCAGCAGCCAAGTGGTGGGACAGCAAGAGACCCAGTACTTC. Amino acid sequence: CASSQVVGQQETQYF.

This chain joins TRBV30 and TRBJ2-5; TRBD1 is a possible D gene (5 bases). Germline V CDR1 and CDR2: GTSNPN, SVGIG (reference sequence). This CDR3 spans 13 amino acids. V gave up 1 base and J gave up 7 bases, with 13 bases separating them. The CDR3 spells CAWSDRTRGTQYF. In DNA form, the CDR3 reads TGTGCCTGGAGTGACAGGACCAGAGGGACCCAGTACTTC.

DNA of the CDR3: TGTGCCTGGAGACTAGCGGGGGGTCTTTACAATGAGCAGTTCTTC. Translation gives CAWRLAGGLYNEQFF. This chain connects TRBV30 to TRBJ2-1; 12 bases are shared with TRBD2. From germline, CDR1 is GTSNPN and CDR2 SVGIG (reference sequence). V lost 3 bases and J lost 4; bases outside the gene matches: 4. CDR3 length equals 15 residues.

CDR3 nucleotide sequence: TGTGCCAGCAGCTGGCTAGCTAATCAGCCCCAGCATTTT. This sequence encodes CASSWLANQPQHF. V gene TRBV11-2 combines with J gene TRBJ1-5; D not certain. Germline CDR1 SGHAT, CDR2 FQNNGV. This CDR3 has 13 amino acids. V shed 4 bases and J shed 4 bases, with 8 bases lying between them.

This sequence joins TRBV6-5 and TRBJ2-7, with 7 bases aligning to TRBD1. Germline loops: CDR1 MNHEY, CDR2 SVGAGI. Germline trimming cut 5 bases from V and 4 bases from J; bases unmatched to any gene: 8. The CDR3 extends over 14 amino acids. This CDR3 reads CASSPRDSYYEQYF. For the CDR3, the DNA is TGTGCCAGCAGTCCAAGGGACAGTTATTACGAGCAGTACTTC.

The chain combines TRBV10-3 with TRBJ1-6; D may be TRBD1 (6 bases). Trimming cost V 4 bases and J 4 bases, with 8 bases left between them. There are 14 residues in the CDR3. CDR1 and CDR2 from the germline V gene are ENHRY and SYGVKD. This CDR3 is CAISGTAYNSPLHF. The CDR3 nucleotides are TGTGCCATCAGTGGGACAGCATATAATTCACCCCTCCACTTT.

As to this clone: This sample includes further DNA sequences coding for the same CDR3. The CDR3 DNA sequence: TGTGCCAGCAGTTACTTAAGCAATCAGCCCCAGCATTTT. Its protein product is CASSYLSNQPQHF. The rearrangement joins TRBV6-6 to TRBJ1-5, with no clear D. Germline lookup yields CDR1 MNHNY and CDR2 SVGAGI (reference sequence). The CDR3 totals 13 residues. The V gene lost 1 base and the J gene lost 1 base, with 2 bases spanning the gap.

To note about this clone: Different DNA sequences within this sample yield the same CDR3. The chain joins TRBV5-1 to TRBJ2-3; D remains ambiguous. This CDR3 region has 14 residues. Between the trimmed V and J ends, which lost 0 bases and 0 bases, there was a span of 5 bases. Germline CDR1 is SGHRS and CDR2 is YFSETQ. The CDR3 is CASSLGLSTDTQYF. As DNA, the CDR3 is TGCGCCAGCAGCTTGGGGCTGAGCACAGATACGCAGTATTTT. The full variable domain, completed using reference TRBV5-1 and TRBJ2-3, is KAGVTQTPRYLIKTRGQQVTLSCSPISGHRSVSWYQQTPGQGLQFLFEYFSETQRNKGNFPGRFSGRQFSNSRSEMNVSTLELGDSALYLCASSLGLSTDTQYFGPGTRLTVL.

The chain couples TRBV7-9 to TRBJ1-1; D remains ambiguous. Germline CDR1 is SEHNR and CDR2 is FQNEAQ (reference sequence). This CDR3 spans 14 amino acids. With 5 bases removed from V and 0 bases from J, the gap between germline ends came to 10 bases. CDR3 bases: TGTGCCAGCAGCGACATCGGGGTGAACACTGAAGCTTTCTTT. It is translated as CASSDIGVNTEAFF.

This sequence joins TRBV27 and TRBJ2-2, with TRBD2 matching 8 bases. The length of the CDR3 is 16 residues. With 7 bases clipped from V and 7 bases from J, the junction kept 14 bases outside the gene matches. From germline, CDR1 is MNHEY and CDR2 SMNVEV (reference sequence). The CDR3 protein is CASTPVVGGEIGELFF. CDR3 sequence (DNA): TGTGCCAGCACCCCAGTCGTCGGGGGGGAAATCGGGGAGCTGTTTTTT.

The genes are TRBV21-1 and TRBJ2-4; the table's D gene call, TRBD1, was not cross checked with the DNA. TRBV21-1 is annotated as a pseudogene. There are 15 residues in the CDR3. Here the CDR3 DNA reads TGTGCCAGCAGCAAAGACAGGGGTCACAAGGACATTCAGTACTTC. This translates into CASSKDRGHKDIQYF.

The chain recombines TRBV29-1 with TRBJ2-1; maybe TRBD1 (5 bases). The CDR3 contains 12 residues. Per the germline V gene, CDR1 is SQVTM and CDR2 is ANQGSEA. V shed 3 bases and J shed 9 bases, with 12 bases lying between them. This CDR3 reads CSVDPQGTEQFF. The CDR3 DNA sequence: TGCAGCGTTGACCCTCAGGGAACTGAGCAGTTCTTC.

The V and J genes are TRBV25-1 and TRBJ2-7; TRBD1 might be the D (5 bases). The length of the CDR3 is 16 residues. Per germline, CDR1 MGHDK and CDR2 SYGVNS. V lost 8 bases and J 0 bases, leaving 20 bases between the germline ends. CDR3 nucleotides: TGTGCCAGCTCGATACAGACAGTTCTGAGCTCCTACGAGCAGTACTTC. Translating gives CASSIQTVLSSYEQYF.

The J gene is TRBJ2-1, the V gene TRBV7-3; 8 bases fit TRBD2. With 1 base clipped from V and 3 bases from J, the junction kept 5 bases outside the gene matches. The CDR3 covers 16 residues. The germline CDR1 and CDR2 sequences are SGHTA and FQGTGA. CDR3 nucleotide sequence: TGTGCCAGCAGCTTAAACGGGGGGGACTTCTACAATGAGCAGTTCTTC. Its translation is CASSLNGGDFYNEQFF.

CDR3 coding DNA: TGTGCCAGTACCCTCGACAGTCCGGGCGCTGAAGCTTTCTTT. Amino acids: CASTLDSPGAEAFF. The rearrangement uses TRBV19 and TRBJ1-1, with D tentatively TRBD1 (5 bases). Germline loops: CDR1 LNHDA, CDR2 SQIVND (reference sequence). The CDR3 loop spans 14 amino acids. Trimming stripped 7 bases from V and 6 bases from J, with 18 bases between.